This passage covers 32 T cell receptor beta chains from one sample sequenced in a study of T cells in Graves' hyperthyroidism and ophthalmopathy. Amplification of TCR beta CDR3 regions was performed using RNA transcripts as template. The HTBI primer set drove a first-round RT-PCR of the TCR CDR3. Each CDR3 protein gets one entry after TCRdb re-called the multiplex PCR reads with MiXCR. The sample includes some 350,000 distinct CDR3 sequences, around 15% of them seen just once. Sequencing was carried out using blood. These receptor sequences come from a woman aged 60 to 75 with Graves' ophthalmopathy.

This clonotype was observed at least ten times. The chain carries TRBV7-2 and TRBJ2-3, with D perhaps being TRBD1 or TRBD2 (5 bases each). The germline CDR1 and CDR2 sequences are SGHTA and FQGNSA. This CDR3 is built from 14 residues. V was shortened by 5 bases and J by 4 bases, with 13 bases between the two germline ends. CDR3 residues: CASSPMGVADTQYF. The CDR3 nucleotides are TGTGCCAGCAGCCCCATGGGGGTCGCAGATACGCAGTATTTT.

The table lists this clonotype with a few counts. The chain recombines TRBV14 with TRBJ1-1; D is undetermined. Germline CDR1 is SGHDN and CDR2 is FVKESK. V was trimmed by 4 bases and J by 1 base, leaving 10 bases between them. This CDR3 is 14 amino acids long. For the CDR3, the DNA is TGTGCCAGCAGCCCTACCTTGGAGAACACTGAAGCTTTCTTT. Its translation: CASSPTLENTEAFF.

In its sample, this clonotype was seen a few times. The V gene is TRBV20-1, the J gene TRBJ2-1, with no clear D. There are 10 residues in the CDR3. The ends were cut back, 2 bases at V and 9 bases at J, with 5 bases in the middle. The V gene's germline CDR1 is DFQATT and CDR2 SNEGSKA (reference sequence). The CDR3 region is CSARLVEQFF. CDR3 coding DNA: TGCAGTGCTAGACTTGTTGAGCAGTTCTTC.

Notes on this clonotype: This may come from a read error, since a much larger clone is one base off. This rearrangement joins TRBV19 to TRBJ2-7, with no clear D. The V gene lost 3 bases and the J gene lost 4 bases, with 16 bases spanning the gap. This CDR3 contains 15 residues. The germline gives CDR1 LNHDA, CDR2 SQIVND (reference sequence). DNA for the CDR3: TGTGCCAGTAGTATCGAAACTGGCGGTACTTACGAGCAGTACTTC. Residues: CASSIETGGTYEQYF.

The chain combines TRBV30 with TRBJ1-6, with 9 bases matching TRBD1. V was pared by 1 base and J by 0 bases, with 4 bases of the junction left unmatched. This CDR3 is built from 17 residues. Germline V CDR1 and CDR2: GTSNPN, SVGIG (reference sequence). The CDR3 DNA reads as TGTGCCTGGAGTGCCCCGACAGGGGGCTCCTATAATTCACCCCTCCACTTT. Protein sequence: CAWSAPTGGSYNSPLHF.

This clonotype has at least ten counts. The chain employs TRBV28 and TRBJ2-1; 9 bases are a match to TRBD1. Germline CDR1 reads MDHEN; CDR2 reads SYDVKM. The CDR3 has 19 residues. J lost 0 bases, V lost 6 bases, and 15 bases had no gene match. The CDR3 nucleotides read TGTGCCAGCAGCTACCCCCCGGACAGGGGTCCTAGCTCCTACAATGAGCAGTTCTTC. Translation gives CASSYPPDRGPSSYNEQFF. The full variable domain, in which reference TRBV28 and TRBJ2-1 provide the parts outside the CDR3, is DVKVTQSSRYLVKRTGEKVFLECVQDMDHENMFWYRQDPGLGLRLIYFSYDVKMKEKGDIPEGYSVSREKKERFSLILESASTNQTSMYLCASSYPPDRGPSSYNEQFFGPGTRLTVL.

This clonotype was counted between two and nine times. This chain links TRBV7-9 with TRBJ2-3, with 7 nucleotides matching TRBD2. V gave up 5 bases and J gave up 0 bases; unmatched junction bases: 17. The CDR3 sequence is 19 residues long. Germline V CDR1 and CDR2: SEHNR, FQNEAQ (reference sequence). The CDR3 spells CASSTPVGREYWSTDTQYF. CDR3 nucleotide sequence: TGTGCCAGCAGCACCCCCGTGGGGCGGGAGTACTGGAGCACAGATACGCAGTATTTT.

This clonotype has more than one count but fewer than ten. The chain recombines TRBV25-1 with TRBJ1-5; unclear D gene. V gave up 3 bases and J gave up 0 bases, with 6 bases separating them. CDR1 and CDR2 from the germline V gene are MGHDK and SYGVNS. The CDR3 covers 14 residues. The CDR3 loop is CASSDRYSNQPQHF. In nucleotides, the CDR3 is TGTGCCAGCAGTGATCGATATAGCAATCAGCCCCAGCATTTT.

This clonotype was detected many times. The chain carries TRBV5-1 and TRBJ2-1, with 7 bases identical to TRBD2. The CDR3 runs 13 residues. Unmatched junction bases numbered 7, after V lost 7 bases and J lost 6 bases. Germline CDR1 is SGHRS and CDR2 is YFSETQ. CDR3 residues: CASGGVAPNEQFF. Here the CDR3 DNA reads TGCGCCAGCGGGGGGGTGGCGCCCAATGAGCAGTTCTTC.

The chain employs TRBV16 and TRBJ2-1; the match to TRBD1 covers 10 bases. V lost 2 bases to trimming and J lost 8 bases; unmatched junction nucleotides: 9. In germline, CDR1 is KGHSY, CDR2 FQNENV. The CDR3 consists of 16 residues. The CDR3 DNA reads TGTGCCAGCAGCCAAATTCGGGACAGGGGCTTTTATGAGCAGTTCTTC. This sequence encodes CASSQIRDRGFYEQFF.

The chain recombines TRBV19 with TRBJ2-2; weak D call: TRBD2 (6 bases). V dropped 5 bases and J dropped 1 base, with 11 bases sitting between them. This CDR3 is built from 15 residues. CDR1 is LNHDA and CDR2 is SQIVND in the germline V gene (reference sequence). CDR3 in amino acids: CASSRAGLNTGELFF. The DNA for the CDR3 is TGTGCCAGTAGTCGGGCGGGATTGAACACCGGGGAGCTGTTTTTT.

There are many counts of this clonotype. V and J are TRBV7-9 and TRBJ2-1; 9 bases are shared with TRBD2. Germline CDR1 is SEHNR and CDR2 is FQNEAQ (reference sequence). The J segment lost 9 bases and the V segment lost 5 bases, leaving 11 bases of the junction unmatched. This CDR3 spans 15 amino acids. The CDR3 DNA sequence: TGTGCCAGCAGCCCCCAAGCGGGAGGAGGATTTGAGCAGTTCTTC. The encoded protein is CASSPQAGGGFEQFF.

This clonotype was seen only a few times. This chain connects TRBV10-3 to TRBJ2-7; D gene unclear. Germline-derived CDR1 and CDR2 are ENHRY and SYGVKD. The CDR3 sequence is 15 residues long. Trimming took 3 bases from V and 5 from J, leaving 17 bases between them. The CDR3 nucleotides read TGTGCCATCAGTGAATCCCCCGACACGGTAAACGAGCAGTACTTC. Its protein is CAISESPDTVNEQYF.

This clonotype showed up just a few times. The chain carries TRBV5-1 and TRBJ2-7; D is unresolved. The CDR3 is made up of 14 amino acids. Germline CDR1 SGHRS, CDR2 YFSETQ. The V and J ends lost 0 bases and 0 bases respectively, with 7 bases between them. CDR3 sequence reads: CASSLDPTSYEQYV. DNA of the CDR3: TGCGCCAGCAGCTTGGACCCTACCTCCTACGAGCAGTACGTC.

This clonotype was seen many times. This chain links TRBV28 with TRBJ1-2, with D perhaps matching TRBD1 (5 bases). Trimming stripped 3 bases from V and 1 base from J, with 12 bases between. The CDR3 has 15 residues. CDR1 MDHEN and CDR2 SYDVKM come from the germline V gene. CDR3 amino acids: CASSFLARDNYGYTF. The CDR3 DNA reads as TGTGCCAGCAGTTTCTTAGCCAGGGATAACTATGGCTACACCTTC.

This clonotype has ten or more counts. The chain employs TRBV7-9 and TRBJ2-7; D perhaps matches TRBD2 (5 bases). Trimming shortened V by 4 bases and J by 5 bases, and 12 bases separated the two germline ends. Per the germline V gene, CDR1 is SEHNR and CDR2 is FQNEAQ (reference sequence). This CDR3 is built from 13 residues. For the CDR3, the DNA is TGTGCCAGCAGCTGGCAGGCCGGGGACGAGCAGTACTTC. This encodes CASSWQAGDEQYF.

This clonotype appeared many times. V and J are TRBV6-1 and TRBJ1-5; 8 bases align to TRBD1. The junction had 8 bases not matched to a gene; V was cut back by 6 bases and J by 4 bases. CDR1 MNHNS and CDR2 SASEGT come from the germline V gene. This CDR3 has 15 amino acids. CDR3 loop: CASSEDRAMNQPQHF. CDR3 nucleotide sequence: TGTGCCAGCAGCGAGGACAGGGCTATGAATCAGCCCCAGCATTTT.

The sample holds a few counts of this clonotype. The chain carries TRBV19 and TRBJ1-5, with 8 positions matching TRBD1. Germline CDR1 is LNHDA and CDR2 is SQIVND (reference sequence). V shed 6 bases and J 6 bases; nucleotides not matched to a gene: 4. CDR3 length equals 13 residues. The CDR3 protein is CASSIQGGQPQHF. The CDR3, as DNA: TGTGCCAGTAGCATACAGGGGGGTCAGCCCCAGCATTTT.

This clonotype was seen only a few times. The rearrangement joins TRBV11-3 to TRBJ2-1, with 12 bases lining up with TRBD1. The germline CDR1 and CDR2 sequences are SGHNT and YENEEA. The CDR3 sequence is 15 residues long. After removal of 5 bases from V and 7 bases from J, the junction contained 6 bases not matched to a gene. Here the CDR3 reads CASSPGTGGWNEQFF. Here the CDR3 DNA reads TGTGCCAGCAGCCCAGGGACAGGGGGCTGGAATGAGCAGTTCTTC.

This clonotype was detected only a few times. This chain uses TRBV12-3 or TRBV12-4 with TRBJ2-7; possible D gene TRBD2, 5 bases. The CDR3 is 14 amino acids. V dropped 7 bases and J dropped 2 bases, with 15 bases sitting between them. The CDR3 is CASNPSGLTYEQYF. In DNA form, the CDR3 reads TGTGCCAGCAACCCTTCCGGACTTACCTACGAGCAGTACTTC.

This chain uses TRBV6-1 with TRBJ1-5, with D unclear. This CDR3 region has 11 residues. CDR1 is MNHNS and CDR2 is SASEGT in the germline V gene. Between the trimmed V and J ends, which lost 3 bases and 11 bases, there was a span of 8 bases. In nucleotides, the CDR3 is TGTGCCAGCAGTGACCAGAATACCCAGCATTTT. Its protein product is CASSDQNTQHF.

At least ten counts were recorded for this clonotype. This rearrangement joins TRBV28 to TRBJ1-1; D is possibly TRBD1 (5 bases). Per the germline V gene, CDR1 is MDHEN and CDR2 is SYDVKM. The germline V and J ends were trimmed by 5 bases and 0 bases, with 10 bases remaining between them. This CDR3 is 14 amino acids long. CDR3 DNA sequence: TGTGCCAGCAGTCCTGACAGTTTGAACACTGAAGCTTTCTTT. Encoded protein: CASSPDSLNTEAFF.

This clonotype showed up many times. V usage is TRBV20-1 and J usage is TRBJ2-7; D might be TRBD2 (6 bases). Germline V lookup: CDR1 DFQATT, CDR2 SNEGSKA (reference sequence). The germline V and J ends were trimmed by 4 bases and 6 bases, with 22 bases remaining between them. The CDR3 is 15 amino acids. CDR3 bases: TGCAGTGCTACGCCCCCCGCGGGACTTCTTCCCGAGCAGTACTTC. Translating gives CSATPPAGLLPEQYF.

This chain links TRBV12-3 or TRBV12-4 with TRBJ1-2; D may be TRBD1 (5 bases). The CDR3 loop spans 16 amino acids. V lost 4 bases to trimming and J lost 5 bases, with 20 bases between them. The CDR3 nucleotides read TGTGCCAGCAGTTACTCGGTTGGGGCTGCAGGATATGGCTACACCTTC. Translating it yields CASSYSVGAAGYGYTF.

Ten or more counts support this clonotype. The V and J genes are TRBV28 and TRBJ2-1, with D possibly TRBD1 on 5 matching bases. The CDR3 contains 11 residues. The V and J ends lost 10 bases and 13 bases respectively, with 17 bases between them. CDR1 is MDHEN and CDR2 is SYDVKM in the germline V gene. The CDR3 protein is CAIRDATPQFF. The CDR3 region has the DNA TGTGCCATCAGGGATGCCACTCCCCAGTTCTTC.

This clonotype was observed a few times. The chain employs TRBV19 and TRBJ1-3; tentative D call: TRBD1 (5 bases). CDR3 length: 13 amino acids. The V end lost 8 bases, the J end lost 0 bases, and 8 bases lay between the germline ends. Per germline, CDR1 LNHDA and CDR2 SQIVND (reference sequence). CDR3 nucleotides: TGTGCCAGTGGACACACCTCTGGAAACACCATATATTTT. This encodes CASGHTSGNTIYF.

The chain recombines TRBV5-1 with TRBJ2-3; 9 bases map to TRBD2. The CDR3 is made up of 14 amino acids. Looked up from germline, CDR1 is SGHRS and CDR2 is YFSETQ. V lost 4 bases to trimming and J lost 3 bases; unmatched junction nucleotides: 3. CDR3 loop: CASSKAGGTDTQYF. CDR3 in DNA: TGCGCCAGCAGCAAAGCGGGAGGAACAGATACGCAGTATTTT. Full variable domain (outside the CDR3, taken from reference TRBV5-1 and TRBJ2-3): KAGVTQTPRYLIKTRGQQVTLSCSPISGHRSVSWYQQTPGQGLQFLFEYFSETQRNKGNFPGRFSGRQFSNSRSEMNVSTLELGDSALYLCASSKAGGTDTQYFGPGTRLTVL.

Ten or more counts support this clonotype. The chain carries TRBV29-1 and TRBJ2-1; 14 nucleotides match TRBD2. The germline CDR1 and CDR2 sequences are SQVTM and ANQGSEA. Trimming at V came to 7 bases and at J to 4 bases, leaving 3 bases not matched to a gene. There are 14 residues in the CDR3. CDR3 DNA: TGCAGCGCAGGACTAGCGGGAGGTTACAATGAGCAGTTCTTC. It translates to CSAGLAGGYNEQFF.

This clonotype was counted ten times or more. The rearrangement uses TRBV18 and TRBJ2-5; 8 positions match TRBD2. V lost 4 bases and J lost 2; bases outside the gene matches: 3. The CDR3 is made up of 14 amino acids. CDR1 is KGHSH and CDR2 is LQKENI in the germline V gene. In DNA form, the CDR3 reads TGTGCCAGCTCACAGACTAGCGTACAAGAGACCCAGTACTTC. Residues: CASSQTSVQETQYF.

This clonotype came up many times. V is TRBV28 and J is TRBJ1-2; tentatively, D is TRBD1 (5 bases). The length of the CDR3 is 13 residues. The V end lost 6 bases, the J end lost 4 bases, and 12 bases lay between the germline ends. Per germline, CDR1 MDHEN and CDR2 SYDVKM. CDR3 region: CASRRGAGYGYTF. For the CDR3, the DNA is TGTGCCAGCAGACGAGGGGCGGGCTATGGCTACACCTTC.

Many counts were recorded for this clonotype. V gene TRBV11-2 combines with J gene TRBJ2-7, with 9 bases aligning to TRBD2. The CDR3 is 15 amino acids. Losses at the gene ends were 3 bases for V and 4 bases for J; bases not matched to a gene: 7. Germline CDR1 SGHAT, CDR2 FQNNGV. The CDR3 protein is CASSLGGSGRYEQYF. In DNA form, the CDR3 reads TGTGCCAGCAGCTTGGGGGGTAGCGGGAGATACGAGCAGTACTTC.

A few counts support this clonotype. J is TRBJ2-1 and V is TRBV27; possible D gene TRBD1, 6 bases. The V end lost 0 bases, the J end lost 8 bases, and 8 bases lay between the germline ends. The CDR3 runs 13 residues. CDR1 and CDR2 from the germline V gene are MNHEY and SMNVEV (reference sequence). This CDR3 is CASSLSQGDEQFF. In nucleotides, the CDR3 is TGTGCCAGCAGTTTATCACAGGGAGATGAGCAGTTCTTC.